Detailed here is one T cell receptor beta chain. Patients were excluded for autoimmune disease history or systemic immunosuppression. From germline, CDR1 is SNHLY and CDR2 FYNNEI. The ends were cut back, 4 bases at V and 1 base at J, with 13 bases in the middle. CDR3 length: 15 amino acids. The repertoire was sequenced with immunoSEQ multiplex PCR; TCRdb's copy has only in-frame clones and lacks some. Here the sample spans about 95,000 clones, 85% to 90% being singletons. The source of the sample is a study of OX40 agonist ivuxolimab in advanced cancers. Turning to the study itself: The group had a mean age of about 64 years, ranged from roughly 20 to 79, and was 82.7% male.

The chain employs TRBV2 and TRBJ1-1; D unclear. The TCR was taken from an adult with an advanced solid tumor such as melanoma, head and neck, liver or kidney cancer. Sequences were derived from CD4+ or CD8+ T cells sorted from blood, sampled in a trial of the OX40 agonist ivuxolimab. The CDR3 sequence is CASSGGRTRNTEAFF. The CDR3 region has the DNA TGTGCCAGCAGTGGGGGAAGGACCCGGAACACTGAAGCTTTCTTT.